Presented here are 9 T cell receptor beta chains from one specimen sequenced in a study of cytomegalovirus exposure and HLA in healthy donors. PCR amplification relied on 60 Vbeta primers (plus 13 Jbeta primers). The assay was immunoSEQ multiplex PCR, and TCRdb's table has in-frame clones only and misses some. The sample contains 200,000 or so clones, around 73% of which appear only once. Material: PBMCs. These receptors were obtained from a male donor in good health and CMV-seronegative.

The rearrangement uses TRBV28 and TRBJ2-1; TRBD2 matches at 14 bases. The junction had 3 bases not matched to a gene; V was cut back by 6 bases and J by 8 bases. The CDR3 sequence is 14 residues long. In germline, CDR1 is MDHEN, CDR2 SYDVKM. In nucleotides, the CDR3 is TGTGCCAGCAGGACTAGCGGGAGGGAGGATGAGCAGTTCTTC. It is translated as CASRTSGREDEQFF.

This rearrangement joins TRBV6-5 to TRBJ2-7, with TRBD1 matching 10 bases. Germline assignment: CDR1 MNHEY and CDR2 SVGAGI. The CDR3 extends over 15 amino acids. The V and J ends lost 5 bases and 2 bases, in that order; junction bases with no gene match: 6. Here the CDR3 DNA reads TGTGCCAGCAGTGCCCGGGACAGGGGTCCCTACGAGCAGTACTTC. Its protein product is CASSARDRGPYEQYF.

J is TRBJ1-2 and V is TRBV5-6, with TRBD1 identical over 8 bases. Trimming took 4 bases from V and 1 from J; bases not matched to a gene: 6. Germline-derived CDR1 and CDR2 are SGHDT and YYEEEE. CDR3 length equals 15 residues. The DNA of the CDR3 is TGTGCCAGCAGCCCCCGGGACAGGATTAACTATGGCTACACCTTC. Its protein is CASSPRDRINYGYTF.

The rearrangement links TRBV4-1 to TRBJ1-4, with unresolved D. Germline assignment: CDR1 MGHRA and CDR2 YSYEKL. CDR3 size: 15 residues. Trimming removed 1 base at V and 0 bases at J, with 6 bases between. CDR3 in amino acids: CASSQVSATNEKLFF. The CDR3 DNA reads TGCGCCAGCAGCCAAGTGTCTGCAACTAATGAAAAACTGTTTTTT.

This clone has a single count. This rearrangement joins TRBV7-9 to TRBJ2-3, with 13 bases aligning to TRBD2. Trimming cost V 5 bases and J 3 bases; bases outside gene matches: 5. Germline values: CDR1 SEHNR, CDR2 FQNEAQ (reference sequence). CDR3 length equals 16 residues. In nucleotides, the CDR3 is TGTGCCAGCAGCCCTGAACTAGCGGGAGGGACAGATACGCAGTATTTT. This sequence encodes CASSPELAGGTDTQYF.

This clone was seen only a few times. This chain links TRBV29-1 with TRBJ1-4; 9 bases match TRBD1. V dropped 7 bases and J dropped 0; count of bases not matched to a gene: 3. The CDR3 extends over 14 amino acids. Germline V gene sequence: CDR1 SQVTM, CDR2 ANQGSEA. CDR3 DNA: TGCAGCGGGGGACAGGGTGCAACTAATGAAAAACTGTTTTTT. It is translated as CSGGQGATNEKLFF.

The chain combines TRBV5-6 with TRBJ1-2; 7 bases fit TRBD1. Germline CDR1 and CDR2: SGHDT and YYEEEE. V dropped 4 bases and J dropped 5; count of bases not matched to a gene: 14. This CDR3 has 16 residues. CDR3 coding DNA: TGTGCCAGCAGCCCTGAACGACAGGGTACTTTGTATGGCTACACCTTC. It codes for CASSPERQGTLYGYTF.

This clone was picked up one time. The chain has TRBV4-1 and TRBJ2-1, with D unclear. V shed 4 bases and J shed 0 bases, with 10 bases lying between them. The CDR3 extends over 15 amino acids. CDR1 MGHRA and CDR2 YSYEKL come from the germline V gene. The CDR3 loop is CASSPEAVSYNEQFF. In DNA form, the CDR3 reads TGCGCCAGCAGCCCCGAGGCGGTCTCCTACAATGAGCAGTTCTTC.

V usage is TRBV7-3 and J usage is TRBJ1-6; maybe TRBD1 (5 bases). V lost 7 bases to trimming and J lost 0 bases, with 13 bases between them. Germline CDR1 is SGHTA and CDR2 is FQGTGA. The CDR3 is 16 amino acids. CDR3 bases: TGTGCCAGCATCTTCGACAGCGCCTCCTATAATTCACCCCTCCACTTT. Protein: CASIFDSASYNSPLHF.